This T cell receptor beta chain originates from a study of shared clonotypes between healthy human individuals. Turning to this clone: Its antigen is unidentified.

CDR3 length: 13 amino acids. V trimming: 6 bases; J trimming: 5 bases; junction bases outside the gene matches: 3. Germline V lookup: CDR1 SGHAT, CDR2 FQNNGV. The study, taken as a whole, reports: Only blood underwent sampling, and tissue repertoires likely differ.

Profiled with immunoSEQ multiplex PCR; TCRdb holds only in-frame clones, not every one. The sample lists about 480,000 clones, about four fifths seen once, with approximately 12% in the top ten. The sample consisted of PBMCs. The sequence was obtained from a woman aged 35 to 49 in good health. Some clones in this sample may be carry-over from other donors' samples. The rearrangement uses TRBV11-2 and TRBJ1-1, with 10 bases aligning to TRBD1. In DNA, the CDR3 is TGTGCCAGCAGGGGGACAGGGGAAACTGAAGCTTTCTTT. Protein sequence: CASRGTGETEAFF.